This TCR beta chain was captured in a study of cytomegalovirus exposure and HLA in healthy donors. PCR primers comprised 60 Vbeta and 13 Jbeta primers. The table came from immunoSEQ multiplex PCR; TCRdb's copy has only in-frame clones and leaves some out. The repertoire holds fewer than 250,000 clones, more than 75% seen once, with roughly 15% in the top ten. CDR3 length: 13 residues. Between the trimmed V and J ends, which lost 10 bases and 0 bases, there was a span of 7 bases. Germline assignment: CDR1 MNHNS and CDR2 SASEGT. The genes are TRBV6-1 and TRBJ2-6, with D uncertain. The TCR was taken from a woman between 25 and 40 years old in good health and CMV-seropositive. Sequencing used PBMCs. The CDR3 is CATSVSGANVLTF. CDR3 DNA: TGTGCCACCTCGGTCTCTGGGGCCAACGTCCTGACTTTC.